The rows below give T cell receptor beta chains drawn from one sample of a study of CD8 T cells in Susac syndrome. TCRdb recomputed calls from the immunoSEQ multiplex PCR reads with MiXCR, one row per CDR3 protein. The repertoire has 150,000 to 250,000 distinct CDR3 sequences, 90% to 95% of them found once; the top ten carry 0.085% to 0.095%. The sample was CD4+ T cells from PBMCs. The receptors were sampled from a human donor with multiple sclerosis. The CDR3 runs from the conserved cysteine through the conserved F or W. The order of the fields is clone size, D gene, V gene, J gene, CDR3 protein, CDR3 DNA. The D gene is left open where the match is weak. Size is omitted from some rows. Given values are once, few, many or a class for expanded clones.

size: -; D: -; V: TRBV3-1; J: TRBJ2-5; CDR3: CASSQVSYAETQYF; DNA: TGTGCCAGCAGCCAAGTATCGTACGCGGAGACCCAGTACTTC
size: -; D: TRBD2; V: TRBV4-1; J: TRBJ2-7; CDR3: CASSQGGGLLYEQYF; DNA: TGCGCCAGCAGCCAAGGGGGGGGACTACTGTACGAGCAGTACTTC
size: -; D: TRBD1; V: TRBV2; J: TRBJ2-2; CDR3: CASDREKNTGELFF; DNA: TGTGCCAGTGACAGGGAGAAGAACACCGGGGAGCTGTTTTTT
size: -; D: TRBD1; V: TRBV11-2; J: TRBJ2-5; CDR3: CASSRDRAETQYF; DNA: TGTGCCAGCAGCCGTGACAGGGCAGAGACCCAGTACTTC
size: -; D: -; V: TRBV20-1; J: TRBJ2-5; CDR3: CSARPQVGQETQYF; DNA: TGCAGTGCTAGACCCCAAGTGGGGCAAGAGACCCAGTACTTC
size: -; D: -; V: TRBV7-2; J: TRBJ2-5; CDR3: CASSFPDLRETQYF; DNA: TGTGCCAGCAGCTTCCCGGACCTTCGAGAGACCCAGTACTTC
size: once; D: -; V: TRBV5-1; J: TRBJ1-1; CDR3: CASSILEGEAFF; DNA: TGCGCCAGCAGCATCCTCGAGGGTGAAGCTTTCTTT
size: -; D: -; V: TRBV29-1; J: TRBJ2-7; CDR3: CSVDSGSAEQYF; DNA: TGCAGCGTTGATAGCGGTTCGGCCGAGCAGTACTTC
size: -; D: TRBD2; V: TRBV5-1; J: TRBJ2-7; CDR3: CASSLWTSGTYEQYF; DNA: TGCGCCAGCAGCTTGTGGACTAGCGGGACCTACGAGCAGTACTTC
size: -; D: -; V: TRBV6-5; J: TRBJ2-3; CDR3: CASSWQGDTQYF; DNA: TGTGCCAGCAGTTGGCAAGGAGATACGCAGTATTTT
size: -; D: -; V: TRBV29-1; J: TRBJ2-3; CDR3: CSALEVTDTQYF; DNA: TGCAGCGCCCTTGAGGTCACAGATACGCAGTATTTT
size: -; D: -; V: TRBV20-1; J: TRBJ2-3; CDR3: CSAYASTDTQYF; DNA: TGCAGTGCTTACGCTAGCACAGATACGCAGTATTTT
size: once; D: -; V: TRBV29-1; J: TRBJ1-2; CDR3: CSLNMDGGYTF; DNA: TGCAGCCTGAACATGGACGGAGGCTACACCTTC
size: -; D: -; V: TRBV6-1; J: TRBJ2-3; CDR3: CASRPGGVGGTDTQYF; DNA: TGTGCCAGCAGGCCAGGCGGGGTTGGGGGCACAGATACGCAGTATTTT
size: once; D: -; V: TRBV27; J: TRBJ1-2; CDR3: CASSLFLGGGPTGYTF; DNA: TGTGCCAGCAGTTTATTCCTTGGAGGGGGGCCAACTGGCTACACCTTC
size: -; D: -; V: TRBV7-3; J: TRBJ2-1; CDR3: CASSSPGLVGNEQFF; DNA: TGTGCCAGCAGCTCCCCGGGGCTAGTAGGGAATGAGCAGTTCTTC
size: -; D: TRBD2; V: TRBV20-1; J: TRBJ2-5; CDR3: CSARDGGRALETQYF; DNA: TGCAGTGCTAGAGATGGCGGGAGGGCCTTGGAGACCCAGTACTTC
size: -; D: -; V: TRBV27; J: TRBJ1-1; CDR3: CASSLHGPRSMAEAFF; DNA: TGTGCCAGCAGTCTCCACGGACCGAGGAGTATGGCTGAAGCTTTCTTT
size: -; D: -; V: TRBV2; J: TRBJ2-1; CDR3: CASTRLSYEQFF; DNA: TGTGCCAGCACTCGACTTAGCTATGAGCAGTTCTTC
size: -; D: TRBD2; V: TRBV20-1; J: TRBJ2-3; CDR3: CSAHLAARTDTQYF; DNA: TGCAGTGCTCATCTAGCGGCCCGCACAGATACGCAGTATTTT
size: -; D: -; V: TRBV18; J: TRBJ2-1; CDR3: CASSRGDGRSYNEQFF; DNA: TGTGCCAGCTCACGCGGAGACGGCCGCTCCTACAATGAGCAGTTCTTC
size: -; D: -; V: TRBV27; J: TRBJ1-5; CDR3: CASSLSGARQPQHF; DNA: TGTGCCAGCAGTTTATCAGGGGCTCGACAGCCCCAGCATTTT
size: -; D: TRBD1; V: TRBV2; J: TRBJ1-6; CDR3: CAGGQGGSPLHF; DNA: TGTGCCGGGGGACAGGGGGGTTCACCCCTCCACTTT
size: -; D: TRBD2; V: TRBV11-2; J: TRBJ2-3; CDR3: CASSFWRGGATDTQYF; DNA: TGTGCCAGCAGCTTCTGGCGGGGGGGCGCCACAGATACGCAGTATTTT
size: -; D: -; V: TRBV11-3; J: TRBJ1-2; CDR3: CASAEVGTKGYTF; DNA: TGTGCCAGCGCGGAAGTTGGGACTAAGGGCTACACCTTC
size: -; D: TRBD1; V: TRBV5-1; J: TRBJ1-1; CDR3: CASSFTGANTEAFF; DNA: TGCGCCAGCAGCTTCACAGGGGCGAACACTGAAGCTTTCTTT
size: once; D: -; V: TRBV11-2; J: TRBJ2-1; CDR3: CASSLDRDEQFF; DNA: TGTGCCAGCAGCTTAGACAGGGATGAGCAGTTCTTC
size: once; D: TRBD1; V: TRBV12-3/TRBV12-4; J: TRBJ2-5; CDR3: CASSRDRGRYGTQYF; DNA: TGTGCCAGCTCCCGGGACAGGGGAAGGTACGGGACCCAGTACTTC
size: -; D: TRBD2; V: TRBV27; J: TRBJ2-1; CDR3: CASSGLGTSGYNEQFF; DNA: TGTGCCAGCAGCGGCCTAGGGACTAGCGGCTACAATGAGCAGTTCTTC
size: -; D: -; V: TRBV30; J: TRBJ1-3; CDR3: CAWSPLQGLVENTIYF; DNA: TGTGCCTGGAGCCCCTTACAAGGACTGGTGGAAAACACCATATATTTT
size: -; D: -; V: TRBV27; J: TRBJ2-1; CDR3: CASSLEGTPYNEQFF; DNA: TGTGCCAGCAGTTTAGAGGGGACTCCCTACAATGAGCAGTTCTTC
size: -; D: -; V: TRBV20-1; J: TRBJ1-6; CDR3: CSARDSYNSPLHF; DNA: TGCAGTGCTAGGGACTCCTATAATTCACCCCTCCACTTT
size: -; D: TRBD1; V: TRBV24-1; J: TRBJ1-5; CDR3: CATSEPTGAALHF; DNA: TGTGCCACCAGTGAGCCCACAGGGGCCGCTCTCCATTTT
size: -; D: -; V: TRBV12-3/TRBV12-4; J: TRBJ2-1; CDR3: CASSAALTQNEQFF; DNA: TGTGCCAGCAGCGCCGCTCTGACCCAAAATGAGCAGTTCTTC
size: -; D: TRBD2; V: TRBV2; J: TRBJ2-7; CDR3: CASGGAGGPYEQYF; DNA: TGTGCCAGCGGGGGCGCGGGAGGGCCCTACGAGCAGTACTTC
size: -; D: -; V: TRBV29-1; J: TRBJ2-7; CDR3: CSVGERTAYEQYF; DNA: TGCAGCGTTGGTGAGAGGACCGCCTACGAGCAGTACTTC
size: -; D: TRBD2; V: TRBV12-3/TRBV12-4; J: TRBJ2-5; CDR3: CASSPPGLGQETQYF; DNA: TGTGCCAGCAGTCCCCCGGGACTAGGCCAAGAGACCCAGTACTTC
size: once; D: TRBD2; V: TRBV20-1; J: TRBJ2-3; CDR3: CSAPRLAGPDTQYF; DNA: TGCAGTGCCCCAAGACTAGCGGGGCCAGATACGCAGTATTTT
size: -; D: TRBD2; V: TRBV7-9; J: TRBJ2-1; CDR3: CASSITSGGHNEQFF; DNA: TGTGCCAGCAGCATAACTAGCGGGGGACACAATGAGCAGTTCTTC
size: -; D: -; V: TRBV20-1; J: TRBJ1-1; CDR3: CSAGRENTEAFF; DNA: TGCAGTGCCGGACGGGAGAACACTGAAGCTTTCTTT
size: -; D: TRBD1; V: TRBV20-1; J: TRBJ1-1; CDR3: CSAPGQPNTEAFF; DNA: TGCAGTGCTCCGGGACAGCCGAACACTGAAGCTTTCTTT
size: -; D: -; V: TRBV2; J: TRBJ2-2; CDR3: CASMRSPSTGELFF; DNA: TGTGCCAGCATGAGATCCCCGAGCACCGGGGAGCTGTTTTTT
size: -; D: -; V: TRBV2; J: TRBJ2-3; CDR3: CASSGGLGTDTQYF; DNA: TGTGCCAGCAGTGGGGGACTCGGCACAGATACGCAGTATTTT
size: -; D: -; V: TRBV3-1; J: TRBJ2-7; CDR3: CASSQDNRRQYF; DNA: TGTGCCAGCAGCCAAGATAACCGACGGCAGTACTTC
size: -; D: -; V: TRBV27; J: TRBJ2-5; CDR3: CASSGLVRETQYF; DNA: TGTGCCAGCTCAGGTTTGGTTCGCGAGACCCAGTACTTC
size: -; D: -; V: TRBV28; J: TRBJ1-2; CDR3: CASIRGQDGYTF; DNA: TGTGCCAGCATCAGGGGTCAGGATGGCTACACCTTC
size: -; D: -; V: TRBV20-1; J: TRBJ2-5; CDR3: CSARGVLADQETQYF; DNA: TGCAGTGCTAGGGGAGTACTAGCAGATCAAGAGACCCAGTACTTC
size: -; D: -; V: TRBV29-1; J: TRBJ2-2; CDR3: CSVVDRGSTGELFF; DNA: TGCAGCGTTGTAGATCGGGGGAGCACCGGGGAGCTGTTTTTT
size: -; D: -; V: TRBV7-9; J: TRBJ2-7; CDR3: CASSPAVTVYEQYF; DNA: TGTGCCAGCAGCCCGGCCGTAACGGTTTACGAGCAGTACTTC
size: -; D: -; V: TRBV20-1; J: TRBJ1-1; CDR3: CSVSVGDTEAFF; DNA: TGCAGTGTTTCCGTTGGGGACACTGAAGCTTTCTTT
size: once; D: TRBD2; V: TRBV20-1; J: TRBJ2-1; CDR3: CSARWLAGGSYNEQFF; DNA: TGCAGTGCTAGGTGGCTAGCGGGAGGTTCCTACAATGAGCAGTTCTTC
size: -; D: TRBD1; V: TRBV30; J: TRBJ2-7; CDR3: CAWSRGQGMGEQYF; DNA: TGTGCCTGGAGTAGAGGACAGGGGATGGGGGAGCAGTACTTC
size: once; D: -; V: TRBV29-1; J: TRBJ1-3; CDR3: CSSVVGNTIYF; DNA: TGCAGCTCTGTGGTTGGAAACACCATATATTTT
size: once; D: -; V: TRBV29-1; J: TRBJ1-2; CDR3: CSVSKGGDRGYTF; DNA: TGCAGCGTTTCCAAGGGCGGGGATCGCGGCTACACCTTC
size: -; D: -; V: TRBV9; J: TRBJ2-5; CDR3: CASQRWGGQETQYF; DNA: TGTGCCAGTCAGCGGTGGGGCGGGCAAGAGACCCAGTACTTC